This section outlines one T cell receptor beta chain sequence together with its context. Its antigen is unidentified. TCR beta cDNA was made by 5'RACE template switching with UMIs. TCRdb processed the 5' RACE reads again and assigns one entry to each CDR3 protein, with no DNA. The table gives about 160,000 distinct CDR3 sequences; the top ten clones make up less than 20% of it. This sample stems from a study of T cells expressing NK-cell markers. Background on the study: Cells sorted as CD3+CD56+NKG2C+, CD3+CD56+NKG2C- and CD3+CD56-NKG2C+ T cells supplied the TCR beta repertoires. Study-wide results and limits: Dominant NKG2C+ clonotypes in 6 or 7 donors made up about 1.0-8% of CD8+ T cells. In several donors, dominant clonotypes made up about 25-60.1% of CD3+CD56-NKG2C+ cells.

In germline, CDR1 is SGHNT, CDR2 YENEEA. CDR3 length: 14 amino acids. The sequencing sample was made of blood T cells: a sorted CD56 or NKG2C T cell subset, CD4+ or CD8+ T cells, or bulk PBMC T cells (not recorded which). The chain employs TRBV11-3 and TRBJ2-1; without DNA, the TCRdb call of TRBD1 cannot be checked. The receptor was derived from a woman between 18 and 69 years old in good health. The CDR3 reads CASSPGPNYNEQFF.